This T cell receptor (beta chain) was captured in a study of CD8 T cells in Susac syndrome. The authors carried out high-throughput sequencing of TCR beta. They applied it to CD8+ and CD4+ T cells obtained from blood. Treatment-naive patients with stable or active relapsing-remitting disease served as multiple sclerosis controls. Reverse transcription of about 0.45 to 1 ug RNA was carried out with random hexamers. MiXCR, run by TCRdb on the immunoSEQ multiplex PCR reads, gives a single entry per CDR3 protein. The table has some 150,000 distinct CDR3 sequences, nearly 97% seen once. The CDR3 extends over 17 amino acids. CDR1 and CDR2 from the germline V gene are LGHNT and FRNRAP. With V trimmed by 1 base and J by 5 bases, 10 bases remained unmatched. The sample holds one count of this clonotype.

V gene TRBV12-5 combines with J gene TRBJ2-5, with 10 bases aligning to TRBD1. The clonotype comes from a human donor with multiple sclerosis. The sequenced sample was CD8+ T cells from PBMCs. The CDR3 DNA reads TGTGCTAGTGGTTTGGGCCAACCGGGACAGGGGCTGGAGACCCAGTACTTC. Its protein is CASGLGQPGQGLETQYF.